A single sample gave rise to the 19 T cell receptor beta chains below, sequenced in a study of graft-versus-host responses after intestinal transplantation. Their cognate antigens are unknown. The repertoire was sequenced with immunoSEQ multiplex PCR; TCRdb's copy has only in-frame clones and lacks some. Counted here are more than 80,000 clones, roughly four fifths occurring once; the ten biggest clones make up about a sixth. Sample: unstimulated CD8+ T cells sorted from spleen or lymph node cells, taken before intestinal transplant. The receptor set was obtained from a human donor who received an intestinal transplant.

For this clone: Other DNA sequences from this sample encode an identical CDR3 as well. The chain carries TRBV19 and TRBJ1-6; TRBD1 matches 8 bases. With 0 bases clipped from V and 8 bases from J, the junction kept 9 bases outside the gene matches. CDR1 and CDR2 (germline): LNHDA, SQIVND (reference sequence). CDR3 length: 17 amino acids. The CDR3 protein is CASSIDGAGGSHSPLHF. The CDR3, as DNA: TGTGCCAGTAGTATAGACGGGGCAGGGGGCAGCCATTCACCCCTCCACTTT.

This sequence joins TRBV6-5 and TRBJ2-7; the match to TRBD2 covers 9 bases. CDR3 length equals 15 residues. The germline gives CDR1 MNHEY, CDR2 SVGAGI. J was trimmed by 2 bases and V by 7 bases; bases with no gene match: 9. The CDR3 DNA is TGTGCCAGCACCTTCACTAGCGGGCGTCCCTACGAGCAGTACTTC. This codes for CASTFTSGRPYEQYF.

This clone was detected a few times. V gene TRBV6-1 combines with J gene TRBJ2-5, with 12 bases identical to TRBD1. CDR3 length: 15 residues. The ends lost 3 bases at V and 5 bases at J; junction bases unmatched: 4. Germline lookup yields CDR1 MNHNS and CDR2 SASEGT. The chain's CDR3 is CASSEGQGALETQYF. DNA for the CDR3: TGTGCCAGCAGTGAGGGACAGGGGGCGTTGGAGACCCAGTACTTC.

V is TRBV10-3 and J is TRBJ1-2, with D possibly TRBD1 on 5 matching bases. CDR1 and CDR2 (germline): ENHRY, SYGVKD. The CDR3 spans 14 residues. The germline V and J ends were trimmed by 10 bases and 5 bases, with 20 bases remaining between them. The CDR3 nucleotides read TGTGCCACCTCGACAGCCAGGGCAGGGTATGGCTACACCTTC. Protein sequence: CATSTARAGYGYTF.

The gene calls are TRBV6-1 and TRBJ2-5; either TRBD1 or TRBD2 may supply D (5 bases each). Germline V CDR1 and CDR2: MNHNS, SASEGT. CDR3 length: 16 amino acids. With 1 base removed from V and 0 bases from J, the gap between germline ends came to 12 bases. CDR3 loop: CASSEGRDLYQETQYF. CDR3 bases: TGTGCCAGCAGTGAAGGCAGGGACCTGTACCAAGAGACCCAGTACTTC.

The V and J genes are TRBV28 and TRBJ2-7; D possibly corresponds to TRBD2 (5 bases). The CDR3 sequence is 14 residues long. Between the trimmed V and J ends, which lost 2 bases and 3 bases, there was a span of 11 bases. Germline V lookup: CDR1 MDHEN, CDR2 SYDVKM. The CDR3 bases are TGTGCCAGCAGTTTAGGGTGGGGAGTCTACGAGCAGTACTTC. Its translation is CASSLGWGVYEQYF.

This chain uses TRBV6-4 with TRBJ2-3; TRBD2 aligns across 9 bases. The CDR3 is 15 residues long. J gave up 1 base and V 3 bases, and 2 bases lay outside the gene matches. Germline V lookup: CDR1 MRHNA, CDR2 SNTAGT. The CDR3 DNA sequence: TGTGCCAGCAGTGAAAGACTAGCGGGCACAGATACGCAGTATTTT. Amino acids: CASSERLAGTDTQYF.

This chain joins TRBV6-1 and TRBJ2-2; the D gene is possibly TRBD1 (5 bases). V was cut by 6 bases and J by 1 base, with 12 bases left in between. The CDR3 contains 15 residues. Germline lookup yields CDR1 MNHNS and CDR2 SASEGT. Here the CDR3 DNA reads TGTGCCAGCAGGAGAGGACATTTGAACACCGGGGAGCTGTTTTTT. Translated: CASRRGHLNTGELFF.

For this clone: Its ends do not fully match the called genes, so a read error is possible. The CDR3 DNA is TGTGCCAGCAGATTAGCTCCGGGAGAGTGGTACAATGAGCAGTTCTTC. This sequence encodes CASRLAPGEWYNEQFF. The chain carries TRBV7-9 and TRBJ2-1, with D possibly TRBD2 on 6 matching bases. CDR3 size: 16 residues. Germline CDR1 SEHNR, CDR2 FQNEAQ (reference sequence). Filled out from reference TRBV7-9 and TRBJ2-1, the complete variable domain reads DTGVSQNPRHKITKRGQNVTFRCDPISEHNRLYWYRQTLGQGPEFLTYFQNEAQLEKSRLLSDRFSAERPKGSFSTLEIQRTEQGDSAMYLCASRLAPGEWYNEQFFGPGTRLTVL.

J is TRBJ1-2 and V is TRBV7-9, with a tentative D call TRBD1 (5 bases). The length of the CDR3 is 19 residues. The V gene lost 3 bases and the J gene lost 2 bases, with 25 bases spanning the gap. From germline, CDR1 is SEHNR and CDR2 FQNEAQ (reference sequence). CDR3: CASSLAGTQDWGVNYGYTF. The CDR3 bases are TGTGCCAGCAGCTTGGCCGGGACCCAGGATTGGGGAGTAAACTATGGCTACACCTTC.

This clone occurred a few times. The V gene is TRBV10-2, the J gene TRBJ2-2; D remains ambiguous. Germline V gene data show CDR1 as WSHSY and CDR2 as SAAADI. The ends were cut back, 7 bases at V and 5 bases at J, with 11 bases in the middle. The CDR3 extends over 13 amino acids. CDR3 sequence reads: CASNALGTGELFF. For the CDR3, the DNA is TGCGCCAGCAACGCCTTAGGGACCGGGGAGCTGTTTTTT.

The CDR3 DNA reads TGTGCCAGCAGCTTAGTTAATCCAGGGGCCTACGAGCAGTACTTC. Translation: CASSLVNPGAYEQYF. The chain employs TRBV7-9 and TRBJ2-7, with a possible D match to TRBD1 (6 bases). There are 15 residues in the CDR3. Germline CDR1 is SEHNR and CDR2 is FQNEAQ (reference sequence). V was clipped by 1 base and J by 2 bases, with 12 bases between them.

This sequence joins TRBV9 and TRBJ2-3; 11 positions agree with TRBD2. The CDR3 consists of 15 residues. Germline V gene data show CDR1 as SGDLS and CDR2 as YYNGEE. Unmatched junction bases numbered 3, after V lost 4 bases and J lost 2 bases. The chain's CDR3 is CASSKTSGDTDTQYF. The CDR3, as DNA: TGTGCCAGCAGCAAGACTAGCGGGGACACAGATACGCAGTATTTT. Looking up the rest from reference TRBV9 and TRBJ2-3 gives the full variable domain: DSGVTQTPKHLITATGQRVTLRCSPRSGDLSVYWYQQSLDQGLQFLIQYYNGEERAKGNILERFSAQQFPDLHSELNLSSLELGDSALYFCASSKTSGDTDTQYFGPGTRLTVL.

V gene TRBV19 combines with J gene TRBJ2-5; D could derive from TRBD1 or TRBD2 (7 bases each). There are 14 residues in the CDR3. The germline CDR1 and CDR2 sequences are LNHDA and SQIVND (reference sequence). Trimming removed 1 base from V and 6 bases from J, with 12 bases in between. DNA for the CDR3: TGTGCCAGTAGTATAGGCCAGGGGGGGCAGACCCAGTACTTC. Translating gives CASSIGQGGQTQYF.

The chain employs TRBV23-1 and TRBJ2-5; weak D call: TRBD1 (7 bases). TRBV23-1 is known as an ORF, though its function is uncertain. Trimming took off 0 bases at V and 5 bases at J, with 19 bases between the two ends. This CDR3 spans 17 amino acids. CDR3 bases: TGCGCCAGCAGTCAATCTCCCCAGGGGGGTTCGGGCGAGACCCAGTACTTC. This codes for CASSQSPQGGSGETQYF.

This clone was detected only a few times. The rearrangement uses TRBV10-3 and TRBJ2-1; 11 bases align to TRBD2. The CDR3 totals 15 residues. The germline V gene has CDR1 ENHRY and CDR2 SYGVKD. Germline trimming cut 4 bases from V and 6 bases from J; bases unmatched to any gene: 5. The CDR3 DNA follows: TGTGCCATCAGTGTCGGCCTAGCGGGGGGCAATGAGCAGTTCTTC. Translated, it gives CAISVGLAGGNEQFF.

The J gene is TRBJ2-7, the V gene TRBV5-4, with 10 nucleotides matching TRBD2. The V gene's germline CDR1 is SGHNT and CDR2 YYREEE (reference sequence). The CDR3 has 13 residues. Trimming took 4 bases from V and 3 from J; bases not matched to a gene: 1. CDR3 sequence: CASSPSGGYEQYF. CDR3 coding DNA: TGTGCCAGCAGCCCTAGCGGGGGCTACGAGCAGTACTTC.

This clone was seen once. The chain couples TRBV9 to TRBJ2-1, with 7 bases fitting TRBD2. V shed 0 bases, J shed 8 bases, and the junction held 5 bases outside the gene matches. The CDR3 contains 14 residues. The germline V gene encodes CDR1 SGDLS and CDR2 YYNGEE. CDR3 loop: CASSVVGGQDEQFF. The CDR3 DNA follows: TGTGCCAGCAGCGTAGTGGGAGGGCAGGATGAGCAGTTCTTC.

The rearrangement uses TRBV9 and TRBJ1-3; 10 bases match TRBD1. CDR1 and CDR2 (germline): SGDLS, YYNGEE. The V and J ends lost 3 bases and 4 bases, in that order; junction bases with no gene match: 4. The CDR3 runs to 15 residues. CDR3 loop: CASSAGTGVGNTIYF. CDR3 in DNA: TGTGCCAGCAGCGCGGGGACAGGGGTAGGAAACACCATATATTTT.